This TCR beta chain was observed in a study of control samples from healthy donors and cancer patients. The germline CDR1 and CDR2 sequences are MDHEN and SYDVKM. The CDR3 runs to 14 residues. J lost 4 bases, V lost 4 bases, and 6 bases had no gene match. The protocol was immunoSEQ multiplex PCR, while the TCRdb copy is restricted to in-frame clones and leaves out a portion. Here the sample spans about 180,000 clones, around 91% being singletons. This clone was detected once. The sequence came from a woman in her forties or fifties in good health. V and J are TRBV28 and TRBJ1-1, with 7 bases identical to TRBD1. What was sequenced was blood. CDR3 coding DNA: TGTGCCAGCAGTTCAGGGGGGGCTAGCACTGAAGCTTTCTTT. Translating gives CASSSGGASTEAFF. Full variable domain (missing parts from reference TRBV28 and TRBJ1-1): DVKVTQSSRYLVKRTGEKVFLECVQDMDHENMFWYRQDPGLGLRLIYFSYDVKMKEKGDIPEGYSVSREKKERFSLILESASTNQTSMYLCASSSGGASTEAFFGQGTRLTVV.